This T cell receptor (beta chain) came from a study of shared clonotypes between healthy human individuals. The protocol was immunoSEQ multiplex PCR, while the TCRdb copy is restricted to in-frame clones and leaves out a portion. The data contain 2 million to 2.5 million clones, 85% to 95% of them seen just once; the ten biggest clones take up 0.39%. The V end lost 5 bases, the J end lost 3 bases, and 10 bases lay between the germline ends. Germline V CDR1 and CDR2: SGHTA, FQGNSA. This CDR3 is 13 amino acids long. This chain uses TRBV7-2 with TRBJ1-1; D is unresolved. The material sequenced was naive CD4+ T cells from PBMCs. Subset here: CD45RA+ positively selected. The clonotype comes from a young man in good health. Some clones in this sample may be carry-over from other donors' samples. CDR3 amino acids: CASSPGPDTEAFF. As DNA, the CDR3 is TGTGCCAGCAGCCCAGGACCAGACACTGAAGCTTTCTTT.